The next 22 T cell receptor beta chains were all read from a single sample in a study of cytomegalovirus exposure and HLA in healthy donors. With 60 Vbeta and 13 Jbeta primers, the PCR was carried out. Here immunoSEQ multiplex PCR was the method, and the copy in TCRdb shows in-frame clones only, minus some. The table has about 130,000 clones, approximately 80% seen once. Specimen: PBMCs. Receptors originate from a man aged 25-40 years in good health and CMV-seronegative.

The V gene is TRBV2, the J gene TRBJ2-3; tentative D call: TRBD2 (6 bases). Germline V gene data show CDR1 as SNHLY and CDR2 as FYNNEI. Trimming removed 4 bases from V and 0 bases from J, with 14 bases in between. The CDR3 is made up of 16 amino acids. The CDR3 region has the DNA TGTGCCAGCAGTGTCCGACTAGGCGGGAGCACAGATACGCAGTATTTT. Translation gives CASSVRLGGSTDTQYF.

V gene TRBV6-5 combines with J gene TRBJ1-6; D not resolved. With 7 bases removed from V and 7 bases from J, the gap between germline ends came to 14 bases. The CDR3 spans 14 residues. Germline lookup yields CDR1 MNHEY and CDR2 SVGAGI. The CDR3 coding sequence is TGTGCCAGCACCCTTAGAGGGCTAAATTCACCCCTCCACTTT. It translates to CASTLRGLNSPLHF.

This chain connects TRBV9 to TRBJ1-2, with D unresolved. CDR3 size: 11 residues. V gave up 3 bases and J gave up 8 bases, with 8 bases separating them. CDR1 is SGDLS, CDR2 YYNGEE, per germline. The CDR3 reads CASSGPRGYTF. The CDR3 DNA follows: TGTGCCAGCAGCGGCCCCCGGGGCTACACCTTC. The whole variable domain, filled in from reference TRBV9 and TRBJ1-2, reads DSGVTQTPKHLITATGQRVTLRCSPRSGDLSVYWYQQSLDQGLQFLIQYYNGEERAKGNILERFSAQQFPDLHSELNLSSLELGDSALYFCASSGPRGYTFGSGTRLTVV.

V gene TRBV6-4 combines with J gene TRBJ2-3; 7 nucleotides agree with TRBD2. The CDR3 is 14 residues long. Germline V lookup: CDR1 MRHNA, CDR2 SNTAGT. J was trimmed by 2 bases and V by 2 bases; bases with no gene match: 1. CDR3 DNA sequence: TGTGCCAGCAGTGACCTAGCGGACACAGATACGCAGTATTTT. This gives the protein CASSDLADTDTQYF.

The CDR3 sequence is CASSIGTTLSGNTIYF. In DNA, the CDR3 is TGTGCCAGCAGCATTGGCACTACTTTATCTGGAAACACCATATATTTT. The gene calls are TRBV9 and TRBJ1-3; the D is unclear. Per the germline V gene, CDR1 is SGDLS and CDR2 is YYNGEE. The V gene lost 4 bases and the J gene lost 1 base, with 15 bases spanning the gap. This CDR3 has 16 residues.

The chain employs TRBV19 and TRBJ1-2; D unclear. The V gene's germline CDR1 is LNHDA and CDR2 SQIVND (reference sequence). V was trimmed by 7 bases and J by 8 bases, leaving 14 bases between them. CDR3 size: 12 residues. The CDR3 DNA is TGTGCCAGTAAAGCGGAAGCTACCGGCTACACCTTC. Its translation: CASKAEATGYTF.

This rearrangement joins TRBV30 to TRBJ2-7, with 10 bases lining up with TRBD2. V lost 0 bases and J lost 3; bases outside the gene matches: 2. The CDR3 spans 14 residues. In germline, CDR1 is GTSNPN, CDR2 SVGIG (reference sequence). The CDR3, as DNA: TGTGCCTGGAGTGTCACTAGCGGGAACTACGAGCAGTACTTC. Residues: CAWSVTSGNYEQYF.

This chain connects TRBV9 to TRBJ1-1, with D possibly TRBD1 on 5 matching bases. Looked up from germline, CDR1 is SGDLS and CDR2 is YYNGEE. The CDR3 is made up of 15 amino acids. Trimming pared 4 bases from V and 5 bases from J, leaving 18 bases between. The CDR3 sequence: CASSPRGHARTEAFF. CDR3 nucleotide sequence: TGTGCCAGCAGCCCTAGAGGACACGCTAGGACTGAAGCTTTCTTT.

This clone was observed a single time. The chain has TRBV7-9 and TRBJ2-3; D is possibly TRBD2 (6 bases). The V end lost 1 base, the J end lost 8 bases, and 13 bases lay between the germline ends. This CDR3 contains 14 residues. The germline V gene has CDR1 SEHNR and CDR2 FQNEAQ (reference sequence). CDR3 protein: CASSLGLSGFTQYF. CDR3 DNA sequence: TGTGCCAGCAGCTTAGGTCTGAGCGGGTTTACGCAGTATTTT.

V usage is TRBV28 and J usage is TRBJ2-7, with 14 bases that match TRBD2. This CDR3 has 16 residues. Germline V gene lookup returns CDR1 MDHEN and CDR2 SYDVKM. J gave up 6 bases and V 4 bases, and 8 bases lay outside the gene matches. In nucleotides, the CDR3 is TGTGCCAGCAGTTCTGGGACTAGCGGGAGTTGGGGCGAGCAGTACTTC. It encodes CASSSGTSGSWGEQYF. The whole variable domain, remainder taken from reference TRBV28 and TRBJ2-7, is DVKVTQSSRYLVKRTGEKVFLECVQDMDHENMFWYRQDPGLGLRLIYFSYDVKMKEKGDIPEGYSVSREKKERFSLILESASTNQTSMYLCASSSGTSGSWGEQYFGPGTRLTVT.

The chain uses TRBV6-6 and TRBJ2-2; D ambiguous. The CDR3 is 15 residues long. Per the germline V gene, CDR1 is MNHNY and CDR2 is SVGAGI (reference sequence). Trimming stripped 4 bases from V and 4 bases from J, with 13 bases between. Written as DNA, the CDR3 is TGTGCCAGCAGTTCTCGCCTAGGTCGCACCGGGGAGCTGTTTTTT. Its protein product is CASSSRLGRTGELFF.

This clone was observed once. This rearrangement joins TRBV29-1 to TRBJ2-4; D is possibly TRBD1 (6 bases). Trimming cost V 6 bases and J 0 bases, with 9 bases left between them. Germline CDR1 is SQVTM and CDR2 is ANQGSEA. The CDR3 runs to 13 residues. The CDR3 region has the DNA TGCAGCGTAGGGGGACGAGCCAAAAACATTCAGTACTTC. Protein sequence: CSVGGRAKNIQYF.

CDR3 coding DNA: TGTGCCAGCAGCTTCGGGGGGGTGAACACTGAAGCTTTCTTT. Translation: CASSFGGVNTEAFF. The rearrangement links TRBV5-4 to TRBJ1-1, with a tentative D call TRBD1 (5 bases). Trimming stripped 2 bases from V and 0 bases from J, with 8 bases between. CDR3 length: 14 amino acids. CDR1 is SGHNT and CDR2 is YYREEE in the germline V gene (reference sequence).

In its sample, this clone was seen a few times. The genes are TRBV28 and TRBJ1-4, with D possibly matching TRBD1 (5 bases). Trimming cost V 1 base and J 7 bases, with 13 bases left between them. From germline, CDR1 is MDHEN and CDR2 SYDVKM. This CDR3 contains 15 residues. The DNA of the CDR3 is TGTGCCAGCAGTTTATTCCAGGGCGTCCTTGAAAAACTGTTTTTT. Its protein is CASSLFQGVLEKLFF.

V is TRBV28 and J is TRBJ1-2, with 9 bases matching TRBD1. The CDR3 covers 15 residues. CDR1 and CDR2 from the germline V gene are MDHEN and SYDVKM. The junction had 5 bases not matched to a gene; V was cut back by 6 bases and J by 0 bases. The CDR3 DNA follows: TGTGCCAGCAGGGAGGGACAGGGACCTAACTATGGCTACACCTTC. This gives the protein CASREGQGPNYGYTF.

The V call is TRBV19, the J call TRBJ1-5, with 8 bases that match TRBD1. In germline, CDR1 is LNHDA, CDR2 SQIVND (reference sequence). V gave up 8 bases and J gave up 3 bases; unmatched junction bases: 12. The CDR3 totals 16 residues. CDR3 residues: CASSTATGAFNQPQHF. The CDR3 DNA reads TGTGCCAGTTCAACCGCGACAGGGGCGTTCAATCAGCCCCAGCATTTT.

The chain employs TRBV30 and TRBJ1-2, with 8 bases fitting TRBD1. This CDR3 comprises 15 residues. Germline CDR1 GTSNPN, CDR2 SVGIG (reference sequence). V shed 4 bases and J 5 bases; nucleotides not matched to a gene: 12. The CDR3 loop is CAWTPIGDRTYGYTF. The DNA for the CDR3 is TGTGCCTGGACCCCAATAGGGGACAGGACTTATGGCTACACCTTC.

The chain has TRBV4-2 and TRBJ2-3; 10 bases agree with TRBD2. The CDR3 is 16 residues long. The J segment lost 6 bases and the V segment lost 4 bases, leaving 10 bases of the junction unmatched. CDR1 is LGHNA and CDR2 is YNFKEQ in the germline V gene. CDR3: CASSPLGAGGLDTQYF. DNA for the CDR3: TGTGCCAGCAGCCCCCTGGGAGCGGGGGGGCTCGATACGCAGTATTTT.

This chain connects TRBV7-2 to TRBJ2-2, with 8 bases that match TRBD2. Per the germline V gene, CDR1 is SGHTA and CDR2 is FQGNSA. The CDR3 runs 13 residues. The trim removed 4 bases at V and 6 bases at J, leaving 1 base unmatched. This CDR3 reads CASSSLAAGELFF. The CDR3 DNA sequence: TGTGCCAGCAGCTCACTAGCGGCCGGGGAGCTGTTTTTT.

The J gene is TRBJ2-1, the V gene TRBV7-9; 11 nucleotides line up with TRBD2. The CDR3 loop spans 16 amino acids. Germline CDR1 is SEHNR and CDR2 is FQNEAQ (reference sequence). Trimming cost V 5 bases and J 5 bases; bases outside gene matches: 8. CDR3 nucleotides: TGTGCCAGCAGCGCGGGACTAGCGGAACCTCACAATGAGCAGTTCTTC. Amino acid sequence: CASSAGLAEPHNEQFF.

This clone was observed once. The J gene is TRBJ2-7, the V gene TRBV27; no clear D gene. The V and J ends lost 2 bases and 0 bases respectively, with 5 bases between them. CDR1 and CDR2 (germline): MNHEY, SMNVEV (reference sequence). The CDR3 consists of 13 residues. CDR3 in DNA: TGTGCCAGCAGTTTAAAGAGCTCCTACGAGCAGTACTTC. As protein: CASSLKSSYEQYF.

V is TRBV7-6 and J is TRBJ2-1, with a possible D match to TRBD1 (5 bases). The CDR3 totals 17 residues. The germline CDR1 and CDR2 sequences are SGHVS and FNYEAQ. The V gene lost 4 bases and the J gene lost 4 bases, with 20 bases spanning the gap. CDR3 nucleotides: TGTGCCAGCAGCTCCAGAGAGTTGCGGACAAGGTACAATGAGCAGTTCTTC. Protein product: CASSSRELRTRYNEQFF.